A single sample gave rise to the 22 T cell receptor beta chains below, sequenced in a study of T cells in Graves' hyperthyroidism and ophthalmopathy. TCR beta CDR3 region amplification was performed from RNA transcripts. The HTBI primer set drove a first-round RT-PCR of the TCR CDR3. TCRdb independently ran MiXCR on the multiplex PCR reads; one entry per CDR3 protein. The profile shows 500,000 to 550,000 distinct CDR3 sequences, 15% to 20% of them singletons. Input material: blood. These receptors originate from a man aged 40-49 years with Graves' ophthalmopathy.

This clonotype was counted only a few times. This sequence joins TRBV29-1 and TRBJ1-1, with D unclear. The CDR3 runs 10 residues. V gave up 7 bases and J gave up 3 bases, with 6 bases separating them. CDR1 SQVTM and CDR2 ANQGSEA come from the germline V gene. The CDR3 protein is CSGGHTEAFF. The CDR3 nucleotides read TGCAGCGGCGGTCACACTGAAGCTTTCTTT.

The rearrangement joins TRBV11-2 to TRBJ2-1; TRBD2 might be the D (6 bases). The CDR3 contains 17 residues. The V and J ends lost 4 bases and 8 bases respectively, with 24 bases between them. Germline V CDR1 and CDR2: SGHAT, FQNNGV. The CDR3 protein is CASSSDLSGWVHDEQFF. CDR3 sequence (DNA): TGTGCCAGCAGCTCGGACTTAAGCGGGTGGGTGCACGATGAGCAGTTCTTC.

This clonotype appeared many times. The rearrangement uses TRBV6-6 and TRBJ2-5; 8 bases align to TRBD1. The V gene end was trimmed by 2 bases and the J gene end by 4 bases; junction bases not matched to a gene: 6. Per the germline V gene, CDR1 is MNHNY and CDR2 is SVGAGI (reference sequence). This CDR3 is built from 15 residues. CDR3 residues: CASSYLDRGGETQYF. The CDR3 DNA reads as TGTGCCAGCAGTTACCTCGACAGGGGTGGAGAGACCCAGTACTTC.

The DNA of the CDR3 is TGTGCCAGCAGCCAACAGGGCCCAGGATTTTCTAGCACAGATACGCAGTATTTT. Protein sequence: CASSQQGPGFSSTDTQYF. The chain is built from TRBV11-2 and TRBJ2-3, with TRBD1 as a possible D gene (6 bases). In germline, CDR1 is SGHAT, CDR2 FQNNGV. V gave up 5 bases and J gave up 0 bases, with 21 bases separating them. CDR3 length: 18 residues.

This chain joins TRBV5-1 and TRBJ2-1; 9 bases map to TRBD1. Germline loops: CDR1 SGHRS, CDR2 YFSETQ. V lost 0 bases to trimming and J lost 4 bases; unmatched junction nucleotides: 5. The CDR3 totals 16 residues. The CDR3 DNA follows: TGCGCCAGCAGCTTGGAAGGGACAGGGTTTTACAATGAGCAGTTCTTC. Protein product: CASSLEGTGFYNEQFF. The whole variable domain, remainder taken from reference TRBV5-1 and TRBJ2-1, is KAGVTQTPRYLIKTRGQQVTLSCSPISGHRSVSWYQQTPGQGLQFLFEYFSETQRNKGNFPGRFSGRQFSNSRSEMNVSTLELGDSALYLCASSLEGTGFYNEQFFGPGTRLTVL.

In this sample, this clonotype turned up a few times. The chain links TRBV7-8 to TRBJ2-7; TRBD2 aligns across 8 bases. The germline CDR1 and CDR2 sequences are SGHVS and FQNEAQ. J was trimmed by 7 bases and V by 3 bases; bases with no gene match: 8. This CDR3 is built from 14 residues. This CDR3 reads CASSLAGGYGEQYF. In nucleotides, the CDR3 is TGTGCCAGCAGCTTGGCGGGGGGATATGGTGAGCAGTACTTC.

The J gene is TRBJ2-5, the V gene TRBV27; possible D gene TRBD2, 6 bases. CDR1 is MNHEY and CDR2 is SMNVEV in the germline V gene (reference sequence). CDR3 size: 17 residues. V was clipped by 2 bases and J by 1 base, with 17 bases between them. CDR3 nucleotides: TGTGCCAGCAGTTTAGGATCTGTCGGCGGGGTCCAAGAGACCCAGTACTTC. It encodes CASSLGSVGGVQETQYF.

V is TRBV2 and J is TRBJ2-4, with a tentative D call TRBD1 (5 bases). V gave up 6 bases and J gave up 7 bases, with 13 bases separating them. Germline CDR1 SNHLY, CDR2 FYNNEI. CDR3 length: 13 residues. In DNA, the CDR3 is TGTGCCAGCAGCAGGGTCCATCAGAACATTCAGTACTTC. This translates into CASSRVHQNIQYF.

This clonotype has ten or more counts. The gene calls are TRBV7-2 and TRBJ2-1, with D tentatively TRBD1 or TRBD2 (5 bases each). Germline V gene sequence: CDR1 SGHTA, CDR2 FQGNSA. The CDR3 sequence is 14 residues long. V was trimmed by 4 bases and J by 5 bases, leaving 12 bases between them. The CDR3 protein is CASSSGRSNNEQFF. CDR3 bases: TGTGCCAGCAGCTCGGGACGTTCTAACAATGAGCAGTTCTTC.

The rearrangement links TRBV7-2 to TRBJ1-2; D call uncertain. The CDR3 is 16 amino acids. The germline V gene encodes CDR1 SGHTA and CDR2 FQGNSA. The ends were cut back, 5 bases at V and 0 bases at J, with 16 bases in the middle. The CDR3 bases are TGTGCCAGCAGCCACCTACCCGGACGGACTAACTATGGCTACACCTTC. Protein: CASSHLPGRTNYGYTF.

The chain uses TRBV15 and TRBJ2-1; 7 bases are a match to TRBD2. This CDR3 spans 16 amino acids. V shed 0 bases and J 5 bases; nucleotides not matched to a gene: 7. CDR1 is LNHNV, CDR2 YYDKDF, per germline (reference sequence). The CDR3 DNA reads as TGTGCCACCAGCAGAGAAGGAGGGAGGGCCAACAATGAGCAGTTCTTC. It yields the protein CATSREGGRANNEQFF.

In its sample, this clonotype was seen a few times. This chain joins TRBV3-1 and TRBJ2-1; 8 bases map to TRBD1. The V gene's germline CDR1 is LGHDT and CDR2 YNNKEL (reference sequence). After removal of 4 bases from V and 9 bases from J, the junction contained 11 bases not matched to a gene. CDR3 length: 15 residues. The CDR3 here is CASSPGPTGASEQFF. CDR3 sequence (DNA): TGTGCCAGCAGCCCAGGACCGACAGGGGCATCTGAGCAGTTCTTC.

This sequence joins TRBV4-1 and TRBJ1-2; tentatively, D is TRBD1 (5 bases). Per the germline V gene, CDR1 is MGHRA and CDR2 is YSYEKL. V lost 6 bases and J 0 bases, leaving 11 bases between the germline ends. The CDR3 has 14 residues. The CDR3 protein is CASSPGATNYGYTF. CDR3 nucleotides: TGCGCCAGCAGTCCTGGGGCAACTAACTATGGCTACACCTTC.

This clonotype has more than one count but fewer than ten. The CDR3 DNA reads TGTGCCAGCAGGAGGGAAGTGGATAATTCACCCCTCCACTTT. It translates to CASRREVDNSPLHF. The chain uses TRBV28 and TRBJ1-6, with no clear D. V lost 6 bases and J 5 bases, leaving 11 bases between the germline ends. The V gene's germline CDR1 is MDHEN and CDR2 SYDVKM. The CDR3 covers 14 residues. Full variable domain (remainder filled in from reference TRBV28 and TRBJ1-6): DVKVTQSSRYLVKRTGEKVFLECVQDMDHENMFWYRQDPGLGLRLIYFSYDVKMKEKGDIPEGYSVSREKKERFSLILESASTNQTSMYLCASRREVDNSPLHFGNGTRLTVT.

The chain links TRBV10-3 to TRBJ2-7; D is tentatively TRBD1 or TRBD2 (5 bases each). From germline, CDR1 is ENHRY and CDR2 SYGVKD. The CDR3 runs 14 residues. Trimming removed 4 bases from V and 2 bases from J, with 12 bases in between. The chain's CDR3 is CAISGGQGPYEQYF. The CDR3 bases are TGTGCCATCAGTGGCGGGCAGGGCCCCTACGAGCAGTACTTC.

This clonotype was seen ten or more times. The chain is built from TRBV20-1 and TRBJ1-2; 11 nucleotides match TRBD1. The CDR3 extends over 13 amino acids. V trimming: 4 bases; J trimming: 8 bases; junction bases outside the gene matches: 6. Germline CDR1 reads DFQATT; CDR2 reads SNEGSKA (reference sequence). Here the CDR3 reads CSAKGQGEEGYTF. The CDR3 coding sequence is TGCAGTGCTAAGGGACAGGGGGAGGAAGGCTACACCTTC.

This clonotype has more than one count but fewer than ten. The chain recombines TRBV6-1 with TRBJ2-7, with 7 bases fitting TRBD1. V dropped 7 bases and J dropped 5; count of bases not matched to a gene: 11. The CDR3 has 14 amino acids. In germline, CDR1 is MNHNS, CDR2 SASEGT. The CDR3 spells CASMGRQGNHEQYF. Written as DNA, the CDR3 is TGTGCCAGCATGGGGAGACAGGGTAACCACGAGCAGTACTTC.

This clonotype was counted a single time. The genes are TRBV27 and TRBJ2-4; TRBD1 matches 7 bases. The germline CDR1 and CDR2 sequences are MNHEY and SMNVEV (reference sequence). The CDR3 runs to 16 residues. After removal of 5 bases from V and 0 bases from J, the junction contained 7 bases not matched to a gene. CDR3 protein: CASSPPDRRAKNIQYF. DNA of the CDR3: TGTGCCAGCAGTCCACCGGACAGGCGAGCCAAAAACATTCAGTACTTC.

This clonotype was counted between two and nine times. CDR3 amino acids: CASRSNTGELFF. The CDR3 nucleotides read TGCGCCAGCCGAAGCAACACCGGGGAGCTGTTTTTT. The chain couples TRBV5-1 to TRBJ2-2, with D unresolved. CDR3 length: 12 residues. The V end lost 7 bases, the J end lost 2 bases, and 6 bases lay between the germline ends. CDR1 is SGHRS, CDR2 YFSETQ, per germline.

The chain employs TRBV6-2 or TRBV6-3 and TRBJ2-2, with 9 bases identical to TRBD1. Looked up from germline, CDR1 is MNHEY and CDR2 is SVGEGT. V was clipped by 7 bases and J by 6 bases; unmatched bases: 21. CDR3 size: 19 residues. The CDR3 DNA sequence: TGTGCCAGCACTATATCCGGGACAGGGAGGAGGTTTAACGCCGGGGAGCTGTTTTTT. It is translated as CASTISGTGRRFNAGELFF.

This clonotype occurred a few times. CDR3 DNA sequence: TGTGCCAGCAGCCCCCGGACATCCTACGAGCAGTACTTC. Protein: CASSPRTSYEQYF. The chain uses TRBV7-9 and TRBJ2-7; TRBD1 is a possible D gene (5 bases). This CDR3 contains 13 residues. Germline CDR1 and CDR2: SEHNR and FQNEAQ (reference sequence). Trimming left V 5 bases short and J 1 base short, with 9 bases between.

This clonotype was found a few times. The chain is built from TRBV20-1 and TRBJ2-5; 12 nucleotides match TRBD2. The CDR3 has 16 residues. V gave up 1 base and J gave up 4 bases; unmatched junction bases: 7. Germline V gene lookup returns CDR1 DFQATT and CDR2 SNEGSKA (reference sequence). The CDR3 loop is CSARALLAGGGETQYF. The CDR3 DNA reads TGCAGTGCTAGAGCTCTACTAGCGGGGGGAGGAGAGACCCAGTACTTC.